The 28 T cell receptor beta chains below all came from one sample that was sequenced in a study of T cell responses to AZD1222 COVID-19 vaccine. Sequencing used immunoSEQ multiplex PCR; TCRdb keeps in-frame clones, though not all of them. The sample has roughly 150,000 clones; roughly 91% are singletons. The specimen comprised peripheral blood, sampled on day 0 of AZD1222 vaccination. These receptors all stem from an adult in good health.

This chain connects TRBV6-1 to TRBJ2-3, with 8 bases matching TRBD2. CDR1 is MNHNS, CDR2 SASEGT, per germline. After removal of 2 bases from V and 5 bases from J, the junction contained 6 bases not matched to a gene. This CDR3 spans 15 amino acids. CDR3 sequence: CASSEMSSGGDTQYF. In DNA, the CDR3 is TGTGCCAGCAGTGAAATGTCGAGCGGGGGAGATACGCAGTATTTT.

The gene calls are TRBV3-1 (or the pseudogene TRBV3-2) and TRBJ2-3; D might be TRBD1 or TRBD2, each matching 5 bases. CDR3 size: 15 residues. Germline assignment: CDR1 LGHDT and CDR2 YNNKEL (reference sequence). V was trimmed by 5 bases and J by 1 base, leaving 13 bases between them. The CDR3 is CASSEGNFRTDTQYF. Written as DNA, the CDR3 is TGTGCCAGCAGCGAGGGGAATTTTCGCACAGATACGCAGTATTTT.

Regarding this clone: The identical CDR3 is also encoded by other nucleotide sequences in the sample. The V and J genes are TRBV6-2 or TRBV6-3 and TRBJ1-1; 8 nucleotides align to TRBD1. This CDR3 comprises 14 residues. The ends lost 1 base at V and 6 bases at J; junction bases unmatched: 4. Germline V CDR1 and CDR2: MNHEY, SVGEGT. CDR3 nucleotides: TGTGCCAGCAGTTACTTTCAGGGGGCTGCTGAAGCTTTCTTT. Its protein is CASSYFQGAAEAFF.

The V and J genes are TRBV11-2 and TRBJ1-6; D is ambiguous. The CDR3 is 15 residues long. Trimming removed 1 base from V and 10 bases from J, with 14 bases in between. Per germline, CDR1 SGHAT and CDR2 FQNNGV. CDR3 amino acids: CASSLAVTIGSPLHF. The CDR3 DNA reads as TGTGCCAGCAGCTTAGCGGTCACTATTGGGTCACCCCTCCACTTT.

The chain couples TRBV9 to TRBJ2-1; 11 nucleotides match TRBD1. There are 16 residues in the CDR3. Germline trimming cut 4 bases from V and 7 bases from J; bases unmatched to any gene: 10. Germline assignment: CDR1 SGDLS and CDR2 YYNGEE. The CDR3, as DNA: TGTGCCAGCAGCCTCCGCCCCGGACAGGGGGCGAATGAGCAGTTCTTC. It translates to CASSLRPGQGANEQFF.

The J gene is TRBJ1-5, the V gene TRBV20-1; the D is unclear. The CDR3 loop spans 12 amino acids. V was shortened by 3 bases and J by 5 bases, with 8 bases between the two germline ends. In germline, CDR1 is DFQATT, CDR2 SNEGSKA (reference sequence). In DNA, the CDR3 is TGCAGTGCTAGTACCACCGATCAGCCCCAGCATTTT. Encoded protein: CSASTTDQPQHF.

This chain links TRBV6-2 or TRBV6-3 with TRBJ2-2; D possibly corresponds to TRBD2 (7 bases). The germline gives CDR1 MNHEY, CDR2 SVGEGT. Trimming pared 0 bases from V and 1 base from J, leaving 9 bases between. This CDR3 spans 16 amino acids. The CDR3 spells CASSYSRGGNTGELFF. The CDR3 DNA follows: TGTGCCAGCAGTTACTCGAGGGGGGGGAACACCGGGGAGCTGTTTTTT.

The chain uses TRBV13 and TRBJ2-7; a weak D match, TRBD2 (5 bases). The CDR3 covers 14 residues. Between the trimmed V and J ends, which lost 3 bases and 3 bases, there was a span of 12 bases. CDR1 and CDR2 from the germline V gene are PRHDT and FYEKMQ (reference sequence). The CDR3 nucleotides read TGTGCCAGCAGCTTCCGCCCGGGAAACTACGAGCAGTACTTC. It specifies CASSFRPGNYEQYF.

The chain is built from TRBV29-1 and TRBJ2-7; D might be TRBD1 (6 bases). There are 14 residues in the CDR3. Trimming removed 4 bases at V and 5 bases at J, with 18 bases between. CDR1 is SQVTM and CDR2 is ANQGSEA in the germline V gene. The DNA of the CDR3 is TGCAGCGTTGCCGCAGGGGCCGGGGATGACGAGCAGTACTTC. Amino acids: CSVAAGAGDDEQYF.

The chain joins TRBV4-3 to TRBJ1-4; D might be TRBD1 (6 bases). V was shortened by 0 bases and J by 8 bases, with 13 bases between the two germline ends. The CDR3 extends over 15 amino acids. Germline CDR1 reads LGHNA; CDR2 reads YSLEER. The CDR3 reads CASSQDSRGGEKLFF. The CDR3 DNA reads as TGCGCCAGCAGCCAAGATAGCAGGGGCGGAGAAAAACTGTTTTTT.

The chain recombines TRBV5-1 with TRBJ2-7; D is ambiguous. The length of the CDR3 is 14 residues. The ends were cut back, 3 bases at V and 0 bases at J, with 10 bases in the middle. Germline assignment: CDR1 SGHRS and CDR2 YFSETQ. Written as DNA, the CDR3 is TGCGCCAGCAGCTGGTCGTCCAGCTCCTACGAGCAGTACTTC. Translating gives CASSWSSSSYEQYF.

This chain joins TRBV2 and TRBJ2-7; 15 bases map to TRBD2. V was clipped by 8 bases and J by 1 base; unmatched bases: 6. Germline CDR1 and CDR2: SNHLY and FYNNEI. The CDR3 runs 16 residues. The CDR3 DNA reads TGTGCCAGCGCCGGACTAGCGGGAGGGGTGTCCTACGAGCAGTACTTC. Amino acids: CASAGLAGGVSYEQYF.

The chain has TRBV7-2 and TRBJ2-4; no reliable D call. The CDR3 length is 13 residues. CDR1 is SGHTA, CDR2 FQGNSA, per germline. The V and J ends lost 6 bases and 2 bases respectively, with 8 bases between them. CDR3 loop: CASRDFSKNIQYF. DNA of the CDR3: TGTGCCAGCAGAGATTTTTCCAAAAACATTCAGTACTTC.

The rearrangement uses TRBV24-1 and TRBJ2-1; a weak D match, TRBD2 (6 bases). Germline CDR1 KGHDR, CDR2 SFDVKD. This CDR3 spans 16 amino acids. Trimming took 3 bases from V and 4 from J, leaving 15 bases between them. CDR3 amino acids: CATSDRGGGLYNEQFF. The CDR3 bases are TGTGCCACCAGTGATCGGGGCGGAGGACTATACAATGAGCAGTTCTTC.

The chain links TRBV5-6 to TRBJ2-1; D possibly corresponds to TRBD1 (5 bases). Germline loops: CDR1 SGHDT, CDR2 YYEEEE. This CDR3 is 13 amino acids long. The germline V and J ends were trimmed by 6 bases and 6 bases, with 13 bases remaining between them. The CDR3 bases are TGTGCCAGCAACGGCCAGGGTCCCAATGAGCAGTTCTTC. This gives the protein CASNGQGPNEQFF.

This chain uses TRBV5-1 with TRBJ1-1, with D perhaps matching TRBD1 (5 bases). The CDR3 covers 14 residues. V dropped 0 bases and J dropped 3 bases, with 9 bases sitting between them. CDR1 is SGHRS and CDR2 is YFSETQ in the germline V gene. The CDR3 DNA is TGCGCCAGCAGCTTGGGGGAGGGGCACACTGAAGCTTTCTTT. As protein: CASSLGEGHTEAFF.

The chain joins TRBV10-1 to TRBJ2-1; 7 bases agree with TRBD2. Germline V CDR1 and CDR2: WNHNN, SYGVQD (reference sequence). Trimming cost V 0 bases and J 7 bases; bases outside gene matches: 6. The CDR3 totals 15 residues. The CDR3 DNA reads TGCGCCAGCAGTGAGTCGGGGGGGTCAGGGAATGAGCAGTTCTTC. This sequence encodes CASSESGGSGNEQFF.

This clone was counted a few times. The chain couples TRBV4-3 to TRBJ2-2, with 7 nucleotides matching TRBD1. The CDR3 has 18 residues. Losses at the gene ends were 1 base for V and 7 bases for J; bases not matched to a gene: 15. Germline lookup yields CDR1 LGHNA and CDR2 YSLEER. The CDR3 loop reads CASSQAILGQVGNGELFF. For the CDR3, the DNA is TGCGCCAGCAGCCAAGCCATATTAGGACAGGTTGGTAACGGGGAGCTGTTTTTT.

The CDR3 nucleotides read TGTGCCAGCAGCAAAGAACGGGGACCGATACCCGGCGAGCAGTACTTC. Amino acids: CASSKERGPIPGEQYF. This chain joins TRBV21-1 and TRBJ2-7. TRBV21-1 is noted as a pseudogene. The CDR3 runs 16 residues.

The chain carries TRBV2 and TRBJ1-6; D gene ambiguous. Trimming took 3 bases from V and 5 from J, leaving 11 bases between them. The CDR3 is 15 residues long. From germline, CDR1 is SNHLY and CDR2 FYNNEI. The CDR3 loop reads CASSEDVVHNSPLHF. CDR3 DNA: TGTGCCAGCAGTGAGGATGTGGTCCATAATTCACCCCTCCACTTT.

V is TRBV14 and J is TRBJ2-2; D might be TRBD1 or TRBD2, each matching 5 bases. The CDR3 sequence is 17 residues long. V lost 3 bases and J lost 0, with 14 bases in between. Germline-derived CDR1 and CDR2 are SGHDN and FVKESK. The CDR3 region is CASSHYSGTPNTGELFF. CDR3 sequence (DNA): TGTGCCAGCAGCCATTACTCGGGGACCCCGAACACCGGGGAGCTGTTTTTT.

The chain has TRBV7-6 and TRBJ2-1, with D tentatively TRBD1 (6 bases). Germline V gives CDR1 SGHVS, CDR2 FNYEAQ. V dropped 0 bases and J dropped 2 bases, with 8 bases sitting between them. The length of the CDR3 is 15 residues. The chain's CDR3 is CASSLADRPYNEQFF. CDR3 nucleotide sequence: TGTGCCAGCAGCTTAGCCGACAGGCCCTACAATGAGCAGTTCTTC.

V and J are TRBV2 and TRBJ2-7; perhaps TRBD1 as D (6 bases). CDR1 is SNHLY and CDR2 is FYNNEI in the germline V gene. The CDR3 has 13 residues. The V end was cut by 2 bases, the J end by 6 bases, with 11 bases between. CDR3 nucleotides: TGTGCCAGCAGTGAAACAGGGATGAGCGAGCAGTACTTC. It specifies CASSETGMSEQYF.

The CDR3 here is CASSEESRGWRNEKLFF. Here the CDR3 DNA reads TGTGCCAGCAGTGAGGAATCCAGAGGGTGGAGAAATGAAAAACTGTTTTTT. The chain carries TRBV25-1 and TRBJ1-4; D gene unclear. V was shortened by 3 bases and J by 5 bases, with 19 bases between the two germline ends. This CDR3 has 17 amino acids. The V gene's germline CDR1 is MGHDK and CDR2 SYGVNS. The whole variable domain, filled in from reference TRBV25-1 and TRBJ1-4, reads EADIYQTPRYLVIGTGKKITLECSQTMGHDKMYWYQQDPGMELHLIHYSYGVNSTEKGDLSSESTVSRIRTEHFPLTLESARPSHTSQYLCASSEESRGWRNEKLFFGSGTQLSVL.

This clone was detected only once. V usage is TRBV7-8 and J usage is TRBJ1-1, with 10 nucleotides matching TRBD1. Trimming removed 0 bases from V and 10 bases from J; junction bases left unmatched: 5. This CDR3 has 14 residues. Germline CDR1 reads SGHVS; CDR2 reads FQNEAQ. The CDR3 loop reads CASSLAGQGQRAFF. DNA of the CDR3: TGTGCCAGCAGCTTAGCGGGACAGGGGCAAAGAGCTTTCTTT.

The gene calls are TRBV6-2 or TRBV6-3 and TRBJ1-2, with D unclear. V was cut by 4 bases and J by 2 bases, with 17 bases left in between. CDR3 size: 16 residues. Germline V lookup: CDR1 MNHEY, CDR2 SVGEGT. CDR3 bases: TGTGCCAGCAGTTTCTTAACTTCAGACGGGAACTATGGCTACACCTTC. Translated, it gives CASSFLTSDGNYGYTF.

V is TRBV6-5 and J is TRBJ2-7; either TRBD1 or TRBD2 may fit D (6 bases each). Germline-derived CDR1 and CDR2 are MNHEY and SVGAGI. The CDR3 is 14 amino acids. V lost 0 bases and J 3 bases, leaving 9 bases between the germline ends. CDR3 nucleotides: TGTGCCAGCAGTTACTCGCGGGACAACTACGAGCAGTACTTC. Protein product: CASSYSRDNYEQYF.

The rearrangement uses TRBV29-1 and TRBJ1-5; D is undetermined. There are 13 residues in the CDR3. In germline, CDR1 is SQVTM, CDR2 ANQGSEA. V lost 4 bases and J lost 3, with 10 bases in between. The CDR3 protein is CSVGDAYNQPQHF. DNA of the CDR3: TGCAGCGTTGGCGACGCTTACAATCAGCCCCAGCATTTT.